This T cell receptor beta chain was identified in a study of CD8 T cells in ankylosing spondylitis. Findings and caveats of the study: Within matched ankylosing spondylitis synovial fluid, disease-linked clones were reportedly significantly enriched. Apparently characteristic of ankylosing spondylitis blood was a TCR beta motif (roughly eight highly homologous variants). Some of these motif variants have turned up before, in reports on reactive arthritis synovial fluid and blood.

Trimming removed 0 bases from V and 4 bases from J; junction bases left unmatched: 6. This CDR3 region has 14 residues. CDR1 is GTSNPN, CDR2 SVGIG, per germline (reference sequence). TCRdb reprocessed the 5' RACE reads via MiXCR and lists one record per CDR3 protein. The repertoire holds about 460,000 distinct CDR3 sequences, with about 5% as singletons. This clonotype was observed a few times. Its antigen is unknown. Sequencing was performed on blood, either unsorted or a sorted T cell fraction (not recorded which). The receptor comes from a male donor with ankylosing spondylitis. This chain joins TRBV30 and TRBJ2-7; TRBD1 aligns across 7 bases. CDR3 coding DNA: TGTGCCTGGAGTGTAAAGGGGGCTCTATACGAGCAGTACTTC. It is translated as CAWSVKGALYEQYF.